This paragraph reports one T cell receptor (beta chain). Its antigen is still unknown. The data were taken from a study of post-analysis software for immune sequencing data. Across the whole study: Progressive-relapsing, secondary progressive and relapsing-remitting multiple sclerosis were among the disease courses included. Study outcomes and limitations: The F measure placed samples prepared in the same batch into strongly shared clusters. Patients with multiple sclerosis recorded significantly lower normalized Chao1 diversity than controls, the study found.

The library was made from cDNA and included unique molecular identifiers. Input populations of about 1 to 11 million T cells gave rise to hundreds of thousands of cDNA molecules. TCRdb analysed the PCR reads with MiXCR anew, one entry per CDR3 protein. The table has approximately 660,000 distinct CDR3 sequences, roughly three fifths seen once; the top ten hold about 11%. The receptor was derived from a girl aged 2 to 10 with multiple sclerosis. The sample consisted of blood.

CDR3 residues: CASRYYIADAGDGTYEQYF. In DNA form, the CDR3 reads TGTGCCAGCAGGTATTATATCGCCGACGCTGGTGACGGGACCTACGAGCAGTACTTC. The chain joins TRBV6-5 to TRBJ2-7; D may be TRBD2 (5 bases). The CDR3 contains 19 residues. The V end was cut by 6 bases, the J end by 2 bases, with 29 bases between. In germline, CDR1 is MNHEY, CDR2 SVGAGI.